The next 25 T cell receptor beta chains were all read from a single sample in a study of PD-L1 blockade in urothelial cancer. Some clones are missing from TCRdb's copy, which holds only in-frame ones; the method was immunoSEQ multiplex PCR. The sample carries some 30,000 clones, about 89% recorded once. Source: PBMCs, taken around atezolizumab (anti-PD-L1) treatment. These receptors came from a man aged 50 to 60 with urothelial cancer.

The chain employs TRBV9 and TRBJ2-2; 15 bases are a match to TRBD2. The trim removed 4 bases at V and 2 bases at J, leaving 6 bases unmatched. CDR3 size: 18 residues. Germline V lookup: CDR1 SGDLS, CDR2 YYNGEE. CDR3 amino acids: CASSLGLAGGPNTGELFF. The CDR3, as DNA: TGTGCCAGCAGCTTAGGACTAGCGGGGGGGCCTAACACCGGGGAGCTGTTTTTT.

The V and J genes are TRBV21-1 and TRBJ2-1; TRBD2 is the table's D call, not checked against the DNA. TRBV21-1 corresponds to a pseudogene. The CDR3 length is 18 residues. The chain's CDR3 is CASSKVEGWLAGVNEQFF. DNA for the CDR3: TGTGCCAGCAGCAAAGTCGAAGGTTGGTTAGCGGGAGTGAATGAGCAGTTCTTC.

The CDR3 is CSVLAEDRMAGMNTEAFF. The CDR3 DNA reads TGCAGCGTTTTGGCGGAGGACAGAATGGCAGGTATGAACACTGAAGCTTTCTTT. J is TRBJ1-1 and V is TRBV29-1, with a tentative D call TRBD1 (6 bases). Trimming took 5 bases from V and 0 from J, leaving 25 bases between them. Germline V lookup: CDR1 SQVTM, CDR2 ANQGSEA. The CDR3 is 18 amino acids.

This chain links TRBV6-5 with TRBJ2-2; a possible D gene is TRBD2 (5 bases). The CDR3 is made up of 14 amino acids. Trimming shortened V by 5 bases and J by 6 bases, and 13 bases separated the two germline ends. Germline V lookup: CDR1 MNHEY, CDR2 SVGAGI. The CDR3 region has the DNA TGTGCCAGCAGTGCCCCAGCGGAATCCGGGGAGCTGTTTTTT. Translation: CASSAPAESGELFF.

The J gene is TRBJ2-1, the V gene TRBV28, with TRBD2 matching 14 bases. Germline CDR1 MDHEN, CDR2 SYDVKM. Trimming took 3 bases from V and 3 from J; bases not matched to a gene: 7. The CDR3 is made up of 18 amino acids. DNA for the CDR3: TGTGCCAGCAGTTTGAGACTAGCGGGAGGGGAAGGCTACAATGAGCAGTTCTTC. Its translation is CASSLRLAGGEGYNEQFF.

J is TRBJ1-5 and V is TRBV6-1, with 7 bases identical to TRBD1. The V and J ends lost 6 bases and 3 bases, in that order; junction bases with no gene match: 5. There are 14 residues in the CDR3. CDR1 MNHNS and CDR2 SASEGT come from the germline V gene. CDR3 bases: TGTGCCAGCAGAGAACAGGGGTTCAATCAGCCCCAGCATTTT. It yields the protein CASREQGFNQPQHF.

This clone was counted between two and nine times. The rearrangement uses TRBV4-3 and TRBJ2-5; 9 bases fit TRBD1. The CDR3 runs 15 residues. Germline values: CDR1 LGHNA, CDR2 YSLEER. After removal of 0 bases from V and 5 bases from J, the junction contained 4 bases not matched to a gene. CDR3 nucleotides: TGCGCCAGCAGCCAAGAACAGGGGGCTGCGGAGACCCAGTACTTC. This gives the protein CASSQEQGAAETQYF.

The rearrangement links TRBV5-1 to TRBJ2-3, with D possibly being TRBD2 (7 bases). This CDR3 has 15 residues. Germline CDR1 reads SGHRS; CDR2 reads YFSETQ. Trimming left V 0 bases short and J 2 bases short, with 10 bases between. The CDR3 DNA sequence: TGCGCCAGCAGCTTGGCGGGGGGCCTCACAGATACGCAGTATTTT. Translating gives CASSLAGGLTDTQYF.

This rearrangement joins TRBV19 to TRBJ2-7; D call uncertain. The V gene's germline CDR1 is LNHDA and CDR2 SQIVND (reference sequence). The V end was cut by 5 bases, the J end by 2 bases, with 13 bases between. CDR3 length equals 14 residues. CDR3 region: CASSLPTPTYEQYF. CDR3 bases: TGTGCCAGTAGTCTACCGACACCCACCTACGAGCAGTACTTC.

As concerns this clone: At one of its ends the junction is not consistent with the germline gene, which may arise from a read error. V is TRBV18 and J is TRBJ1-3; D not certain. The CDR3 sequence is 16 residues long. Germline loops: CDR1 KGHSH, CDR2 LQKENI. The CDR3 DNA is TGTGTCAGCTCACCTAAGGCAGCAGCAGGCAGAAACACCATATATTTT. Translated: CVSSPKAAAGRNTIYF.

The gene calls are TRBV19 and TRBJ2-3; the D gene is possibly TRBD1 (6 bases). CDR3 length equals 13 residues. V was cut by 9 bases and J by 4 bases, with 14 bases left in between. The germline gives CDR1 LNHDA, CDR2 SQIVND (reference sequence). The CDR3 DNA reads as TGTGCCAGCTCCCCGGACAGTGCAGATACGCAGTATTTT. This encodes CASSPDSADTQYF.

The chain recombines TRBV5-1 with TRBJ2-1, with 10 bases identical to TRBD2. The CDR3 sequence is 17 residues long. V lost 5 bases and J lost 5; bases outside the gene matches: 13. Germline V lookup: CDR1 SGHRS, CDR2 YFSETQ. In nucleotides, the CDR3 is TGCGCCAGCAGGTCTAGCGGGGGCTCGGTTTCCAACAATGAGCAGTTCTTC. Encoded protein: CASRSSGGSVSNNEQFF. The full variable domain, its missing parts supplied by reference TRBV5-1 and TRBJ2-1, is KAGVTQTPRYLIKTRGQQVTLSCSPISGHRSVSWYQQTPGQGLQFLFEYFSETQRNKGNFPGRFSGRQFSNSRSEMNVSTLELGDSALYLCASRSSGGSVSNNEQFFGPGTRLTVL.

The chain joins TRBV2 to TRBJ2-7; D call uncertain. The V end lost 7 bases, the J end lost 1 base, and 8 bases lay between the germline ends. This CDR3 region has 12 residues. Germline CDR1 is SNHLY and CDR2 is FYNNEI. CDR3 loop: CASTTTSYEQYF. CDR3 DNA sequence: TGTGCCAGCACGACAACGTCCTACGAGCAGTACTTC.

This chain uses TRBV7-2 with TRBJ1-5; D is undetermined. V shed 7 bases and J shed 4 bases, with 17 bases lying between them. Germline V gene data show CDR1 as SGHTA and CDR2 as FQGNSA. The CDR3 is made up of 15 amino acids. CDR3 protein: CASNTRAGSNQPQHF. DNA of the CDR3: TGTGCCAGCAACACTCGAGCGGGTTCGAATCAGCCCCAGCATTTT.

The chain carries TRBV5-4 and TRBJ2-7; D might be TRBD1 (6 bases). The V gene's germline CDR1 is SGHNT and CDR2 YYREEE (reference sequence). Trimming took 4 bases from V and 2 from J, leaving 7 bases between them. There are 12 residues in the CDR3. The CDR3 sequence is CASSGGAYEQYF. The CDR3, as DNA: TGTGCCAGCAGCGGGGGCGCCTACGAGCAGTACTTC.

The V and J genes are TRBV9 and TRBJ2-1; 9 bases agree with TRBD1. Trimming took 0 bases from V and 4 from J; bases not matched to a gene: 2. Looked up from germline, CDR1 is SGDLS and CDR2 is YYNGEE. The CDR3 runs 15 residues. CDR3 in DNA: TGTGCCAGCAGCGTAGACAGGGGGCGGTACAATGAGCAGTTCTTC. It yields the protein CASSVDRGRYNEQFF.

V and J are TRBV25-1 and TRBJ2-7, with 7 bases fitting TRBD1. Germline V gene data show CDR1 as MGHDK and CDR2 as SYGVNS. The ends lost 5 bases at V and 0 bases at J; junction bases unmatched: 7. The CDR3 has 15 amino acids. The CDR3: CASSNSRDSSYEQYF. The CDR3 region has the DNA TGTGCCAGCAGTAACAGCCGGGACAGCTCCTACGAGCAGTACTTC.

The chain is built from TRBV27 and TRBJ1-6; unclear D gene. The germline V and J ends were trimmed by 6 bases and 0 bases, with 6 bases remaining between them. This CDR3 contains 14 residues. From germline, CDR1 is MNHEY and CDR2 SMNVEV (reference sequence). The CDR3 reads CASSYSSYNSPLHF. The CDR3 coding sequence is TGTGCCAGCAGCTATAGCTCCTATAATTCACCCCTCCACTTT.

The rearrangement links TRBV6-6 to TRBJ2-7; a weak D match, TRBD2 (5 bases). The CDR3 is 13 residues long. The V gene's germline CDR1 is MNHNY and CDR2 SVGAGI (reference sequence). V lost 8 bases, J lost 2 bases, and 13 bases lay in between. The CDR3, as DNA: TGTGCCAGCTCTCTAGCAGGAACCTACGAGCAGTACTTC. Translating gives CASSLAGTYEQYF.

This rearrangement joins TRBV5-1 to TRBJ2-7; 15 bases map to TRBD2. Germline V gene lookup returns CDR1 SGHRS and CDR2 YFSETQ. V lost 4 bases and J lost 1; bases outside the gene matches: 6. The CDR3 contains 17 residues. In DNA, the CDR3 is TGCGCCAGCAGCGGGGGACTAGCGGGGGGTTCGTCCTACGAGCAGTACTTC. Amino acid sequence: CASSGGLAGGSSYEQYF.

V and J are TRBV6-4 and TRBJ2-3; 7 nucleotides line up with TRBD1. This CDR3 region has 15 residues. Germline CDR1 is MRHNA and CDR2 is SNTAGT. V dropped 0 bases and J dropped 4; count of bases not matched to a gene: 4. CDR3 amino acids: CASSDSGGSADTQYF. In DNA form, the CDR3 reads TGTGCCAGCAGTGACTCAGGGGGCTCGGCAGATACGCAGTATTTT.

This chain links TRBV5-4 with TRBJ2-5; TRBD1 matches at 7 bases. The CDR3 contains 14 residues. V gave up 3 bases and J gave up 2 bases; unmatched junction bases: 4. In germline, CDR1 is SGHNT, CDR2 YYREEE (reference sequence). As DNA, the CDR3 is TGTGCCAGCAGCTCTGGACAGGAGCAAGAGACCCAGTACTTC. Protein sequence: CASSSGQEQETQYF.

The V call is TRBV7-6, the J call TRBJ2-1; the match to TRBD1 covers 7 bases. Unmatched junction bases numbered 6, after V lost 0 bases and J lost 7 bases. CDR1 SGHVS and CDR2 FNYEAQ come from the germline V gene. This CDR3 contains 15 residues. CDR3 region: CASSLAQGTANEQFF. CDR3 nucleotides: TGTGCCAGCAGCTTAGCGCAGGGGACAGCGAATGAGCAGTTCTTC. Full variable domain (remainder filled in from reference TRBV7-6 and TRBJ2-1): GAGVSQSPRYKVTKRGQDVALRCDPISGHVSLYWYRQALGQGPEFLTYFNYEAQQDKSGLPNDRFSAERPEGSISTLTIQRTEQRDSAMYRCASSLAQGTANEQFFGPGTRLTVL.

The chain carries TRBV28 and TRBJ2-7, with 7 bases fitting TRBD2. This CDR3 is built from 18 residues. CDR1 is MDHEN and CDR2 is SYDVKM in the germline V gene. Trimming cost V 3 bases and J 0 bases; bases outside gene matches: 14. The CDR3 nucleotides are TGTGCCAGCAGTTTCCCGGACTTGATCGAGCGGGGCTCCTACGAGCAGTACTTC. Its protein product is CASSFPDLIERGSYEQYF. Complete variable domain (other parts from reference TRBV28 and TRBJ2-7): DVKVTQSSRYLVKRTGEKVFLECVQDMDHENMFWYRQDPGLGLRLIYFSYDVKMKEKGDIPEGYSVSREKKERFSLILESASTNQTSMYLCASSFPDLIERGSYEQYFGPGTRLTVT.

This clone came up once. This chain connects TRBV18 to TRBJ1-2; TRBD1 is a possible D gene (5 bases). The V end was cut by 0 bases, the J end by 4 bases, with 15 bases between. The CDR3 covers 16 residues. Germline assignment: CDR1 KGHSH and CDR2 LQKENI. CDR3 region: CASSPPGGGTLYGYTF. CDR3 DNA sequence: TGTGCCAGCTCACCACCCGGGGGGGGGACCCTCTATGGCTACACCTTC.